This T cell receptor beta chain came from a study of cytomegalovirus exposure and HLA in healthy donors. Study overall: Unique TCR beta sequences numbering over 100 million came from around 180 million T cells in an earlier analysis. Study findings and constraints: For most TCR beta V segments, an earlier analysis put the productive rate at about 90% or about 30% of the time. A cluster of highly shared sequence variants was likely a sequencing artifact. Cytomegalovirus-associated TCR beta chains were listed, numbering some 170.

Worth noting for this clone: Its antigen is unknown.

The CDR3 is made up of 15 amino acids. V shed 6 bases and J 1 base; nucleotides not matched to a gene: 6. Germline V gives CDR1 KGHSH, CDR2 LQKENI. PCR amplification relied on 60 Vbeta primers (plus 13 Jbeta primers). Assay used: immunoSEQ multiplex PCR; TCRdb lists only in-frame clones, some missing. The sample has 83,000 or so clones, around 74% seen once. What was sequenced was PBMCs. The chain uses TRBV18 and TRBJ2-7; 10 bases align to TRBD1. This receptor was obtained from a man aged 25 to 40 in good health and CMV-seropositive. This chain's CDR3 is CASSQDRGGSYEQYF. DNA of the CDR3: TGTGCCAGCTCTCAGGACAGGGGGGGGTCCTACGAGCAGTACTTC.